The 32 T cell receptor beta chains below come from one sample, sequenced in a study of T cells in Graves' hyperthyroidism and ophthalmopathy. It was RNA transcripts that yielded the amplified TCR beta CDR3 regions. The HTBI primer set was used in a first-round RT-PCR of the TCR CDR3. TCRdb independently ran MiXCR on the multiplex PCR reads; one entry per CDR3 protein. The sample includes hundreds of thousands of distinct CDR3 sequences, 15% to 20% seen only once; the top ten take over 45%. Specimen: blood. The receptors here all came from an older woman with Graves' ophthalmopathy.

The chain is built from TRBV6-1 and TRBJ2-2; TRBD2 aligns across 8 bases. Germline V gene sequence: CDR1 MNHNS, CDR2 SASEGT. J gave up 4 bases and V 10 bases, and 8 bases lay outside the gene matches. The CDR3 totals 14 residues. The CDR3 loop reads CATREGAGTGELFF. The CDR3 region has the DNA TGTGCCACCCGGGAGGGTGCCGGCACCGGGGAGCTGTTTTTT.

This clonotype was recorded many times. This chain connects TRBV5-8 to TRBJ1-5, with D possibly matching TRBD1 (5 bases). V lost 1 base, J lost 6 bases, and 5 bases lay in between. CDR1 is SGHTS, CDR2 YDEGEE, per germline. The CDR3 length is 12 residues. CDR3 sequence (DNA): TGTGCCAGCAGCTTGAGGGGTCAGCCCCAGCATTTT. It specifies CASSLRGQPQHF.

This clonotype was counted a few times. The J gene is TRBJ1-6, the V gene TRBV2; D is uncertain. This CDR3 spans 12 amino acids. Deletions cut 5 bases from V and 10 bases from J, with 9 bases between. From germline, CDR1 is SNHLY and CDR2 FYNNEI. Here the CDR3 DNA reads TGTGCCAGCAGTCCCCAAGGATCACCCCTCCACTTT. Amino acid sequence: CASSPQGSPLHF.

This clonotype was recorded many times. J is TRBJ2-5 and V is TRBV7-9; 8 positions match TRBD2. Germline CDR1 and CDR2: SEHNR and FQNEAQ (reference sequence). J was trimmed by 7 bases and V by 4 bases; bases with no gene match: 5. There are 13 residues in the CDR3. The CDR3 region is CASSSGRDGTQYF. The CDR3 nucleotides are TGTGCCAGCAGCTCCGGGAGGGATGGGACCCAGTACTTC.

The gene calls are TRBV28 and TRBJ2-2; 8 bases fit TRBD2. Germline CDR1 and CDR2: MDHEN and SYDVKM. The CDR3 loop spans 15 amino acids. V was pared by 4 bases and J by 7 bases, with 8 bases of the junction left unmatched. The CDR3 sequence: CASSSPGGGVGELFF. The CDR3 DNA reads TGTGCCAGCAGTTCCCCGGGGGGGGGGGTCGGGGAGCTGTTTTTT.

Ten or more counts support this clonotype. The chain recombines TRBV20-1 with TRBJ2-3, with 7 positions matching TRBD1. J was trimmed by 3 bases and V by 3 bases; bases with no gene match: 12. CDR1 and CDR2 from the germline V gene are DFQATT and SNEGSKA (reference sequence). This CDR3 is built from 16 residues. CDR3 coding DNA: TGCAGTGCTAGTACCCTACAGGGGCATTGGACAGATACGCAGTATTTT. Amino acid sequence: CSASTLQGHWTDTQYF.

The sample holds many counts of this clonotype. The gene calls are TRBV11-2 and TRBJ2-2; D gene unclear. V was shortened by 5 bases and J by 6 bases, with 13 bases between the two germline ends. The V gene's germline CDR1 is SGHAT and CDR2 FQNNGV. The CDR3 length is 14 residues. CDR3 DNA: TGTGCCAGCAGCCCCAGCACGGGTGCCGGGGAGCTGTTTTTT. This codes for CASSPSTGAGELFF.

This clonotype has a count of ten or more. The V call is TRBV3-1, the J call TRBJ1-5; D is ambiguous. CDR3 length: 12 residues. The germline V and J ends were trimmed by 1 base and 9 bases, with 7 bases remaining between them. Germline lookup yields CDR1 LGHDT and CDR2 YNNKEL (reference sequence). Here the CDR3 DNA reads TGTGCCAGCAGCCAAGGAGTGGGGCCCCAGCATTTT. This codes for CASSQGVGPQHF.

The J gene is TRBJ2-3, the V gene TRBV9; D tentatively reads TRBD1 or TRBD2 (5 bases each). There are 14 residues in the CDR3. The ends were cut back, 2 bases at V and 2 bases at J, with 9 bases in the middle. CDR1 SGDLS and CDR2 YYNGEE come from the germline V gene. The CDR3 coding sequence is TGTGCCAGCAGCGTGGGGGAACTCACAGATACGCAGTATTTT. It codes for CASSVGELTDTQYF.

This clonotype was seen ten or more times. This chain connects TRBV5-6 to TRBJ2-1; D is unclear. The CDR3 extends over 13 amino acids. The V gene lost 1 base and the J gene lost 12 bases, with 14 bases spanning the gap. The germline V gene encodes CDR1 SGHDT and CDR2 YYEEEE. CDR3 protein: CASSLSRSPSQFF. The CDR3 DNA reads TGTGCCAGCAGCTTGTCACGAAGCCCCTCGCAGTTCTTC.

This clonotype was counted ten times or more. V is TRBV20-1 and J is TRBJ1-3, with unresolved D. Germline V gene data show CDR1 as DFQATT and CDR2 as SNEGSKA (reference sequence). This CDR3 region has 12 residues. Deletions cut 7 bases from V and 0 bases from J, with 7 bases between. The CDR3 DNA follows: TGCAGTGGAAGGTTCTCTGGAAACACCATATATTTT. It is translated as CSGRFSGNTIYF.

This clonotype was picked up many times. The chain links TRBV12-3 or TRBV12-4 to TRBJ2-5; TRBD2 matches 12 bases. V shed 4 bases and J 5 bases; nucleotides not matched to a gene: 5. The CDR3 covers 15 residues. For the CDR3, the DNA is TGTGCCAGCAGTTCTAGCGGGAGGGCTTGGGAGACCCAGTACTTC. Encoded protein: CASSSSGRAWETQYF.

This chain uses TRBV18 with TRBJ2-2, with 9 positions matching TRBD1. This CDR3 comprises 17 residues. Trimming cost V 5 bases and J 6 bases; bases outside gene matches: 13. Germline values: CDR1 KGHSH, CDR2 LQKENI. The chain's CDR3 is CASSSRRGQGLAGELFF. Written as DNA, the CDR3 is TGTGCCAGCTCATCACGCCGTGGACAGGGGCTCGCCGGGGAGCTGTTTTTT.

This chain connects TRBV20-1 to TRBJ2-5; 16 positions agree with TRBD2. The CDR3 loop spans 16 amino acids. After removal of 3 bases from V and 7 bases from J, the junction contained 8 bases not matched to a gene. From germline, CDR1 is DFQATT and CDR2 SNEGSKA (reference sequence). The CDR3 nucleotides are TGCAGTGCTAGGGGGACTAGCGGGGGGGCTGGCGCGACCCAGTACTTC. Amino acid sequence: CSARGTSGGAGATQYF.

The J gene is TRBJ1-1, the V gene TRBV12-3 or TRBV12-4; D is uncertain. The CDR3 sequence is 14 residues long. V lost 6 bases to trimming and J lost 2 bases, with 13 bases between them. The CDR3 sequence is CASSPWVINTEAFF. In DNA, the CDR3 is TGTGCCAGCAGCCCCTGGGTGATTAACACTGAAGCTTTCTTT.

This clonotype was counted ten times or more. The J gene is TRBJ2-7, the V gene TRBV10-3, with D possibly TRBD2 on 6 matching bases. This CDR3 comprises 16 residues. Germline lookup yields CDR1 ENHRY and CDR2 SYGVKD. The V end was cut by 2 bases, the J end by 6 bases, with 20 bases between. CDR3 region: CAISEATEAGTSEQYF. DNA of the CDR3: TGTGCCATCAGTGAGGCGACGGAAGCGGGCACAAGCGAGCAGTACTTC.

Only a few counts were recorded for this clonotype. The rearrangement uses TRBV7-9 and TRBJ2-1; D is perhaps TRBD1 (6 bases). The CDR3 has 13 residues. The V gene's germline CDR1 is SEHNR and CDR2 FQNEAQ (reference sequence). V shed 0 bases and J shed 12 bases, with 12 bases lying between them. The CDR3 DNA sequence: TGTGCCAGCAGCTTAGCCGGACAGAGGTCGCAGTTCTTC. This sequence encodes CASSLAGQRSQFF.

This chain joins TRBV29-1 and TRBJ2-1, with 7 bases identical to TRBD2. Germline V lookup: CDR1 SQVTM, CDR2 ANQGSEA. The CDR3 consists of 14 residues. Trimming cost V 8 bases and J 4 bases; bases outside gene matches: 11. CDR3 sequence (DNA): TGCAGCACTACGCGGGGACTAAATTACAATGAGCAGTTCTTC. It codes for CSTTRGLNYNEQFF.

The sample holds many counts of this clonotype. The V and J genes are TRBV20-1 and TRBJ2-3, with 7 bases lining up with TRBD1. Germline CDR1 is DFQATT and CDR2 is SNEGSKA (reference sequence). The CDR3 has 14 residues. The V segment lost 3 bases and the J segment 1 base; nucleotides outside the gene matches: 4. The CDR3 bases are TGCAGTGCTAGTTGGGACAGACGCACAGATACGCAGTATTTT. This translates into CSASWDRRTDTQYF.

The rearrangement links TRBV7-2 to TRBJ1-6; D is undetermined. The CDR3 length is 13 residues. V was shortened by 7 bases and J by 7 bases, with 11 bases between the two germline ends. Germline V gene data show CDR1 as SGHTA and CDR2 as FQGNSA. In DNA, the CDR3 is TGTGCCAGCACCACCGTGGTCAATTCACCCCTCCACTTT. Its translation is CASTTVVNSPLHF. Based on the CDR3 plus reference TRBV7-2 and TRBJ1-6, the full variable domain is GAGVSQSPSNKVTEKGKDVELRCDPISGHTALYWYRQSLGQGLEFLIYFQGNSAPDKSGLPSDRFSAERTGGSVSTLTIQRTQQEDSAVYLCASTTVVNSPLHFGNGTRLTVT.

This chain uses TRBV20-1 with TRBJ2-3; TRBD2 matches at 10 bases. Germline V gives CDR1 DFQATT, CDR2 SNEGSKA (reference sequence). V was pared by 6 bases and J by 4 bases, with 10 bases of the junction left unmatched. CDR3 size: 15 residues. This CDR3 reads CSAVSPSGSSDTQYF. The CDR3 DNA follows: TGCAGTGCCGTCTCTCCTAGCGGGAGTTCAGATACGCAGTATTTT.

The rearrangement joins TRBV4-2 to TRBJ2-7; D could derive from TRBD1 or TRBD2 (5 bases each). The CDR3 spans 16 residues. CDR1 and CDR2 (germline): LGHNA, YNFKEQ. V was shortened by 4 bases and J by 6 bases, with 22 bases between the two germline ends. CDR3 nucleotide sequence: TGTGCCAGCAGCCCAACATACCGGGACCCCTCAGGCGAGCAGTACTTC. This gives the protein CASSPTYRDPSGEQYF.

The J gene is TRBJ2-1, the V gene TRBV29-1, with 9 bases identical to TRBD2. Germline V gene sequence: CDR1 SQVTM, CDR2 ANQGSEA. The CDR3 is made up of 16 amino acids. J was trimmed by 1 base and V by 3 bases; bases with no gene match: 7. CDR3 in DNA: TGCAGCGTTGAGGGCCCAACTAGCGGGTCCTACAATGAGCAGTTCTTC. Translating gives CSVEGPTSGSYNEQFF.

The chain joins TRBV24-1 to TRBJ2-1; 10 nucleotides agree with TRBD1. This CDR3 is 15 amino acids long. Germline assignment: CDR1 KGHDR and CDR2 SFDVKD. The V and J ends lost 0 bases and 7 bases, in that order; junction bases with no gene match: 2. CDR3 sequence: CATSDLWDRGNEQFF. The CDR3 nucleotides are TGTGCCACCAGTGATTTGTGGGACAGGGGAAATGAGCAGTTCTTC.

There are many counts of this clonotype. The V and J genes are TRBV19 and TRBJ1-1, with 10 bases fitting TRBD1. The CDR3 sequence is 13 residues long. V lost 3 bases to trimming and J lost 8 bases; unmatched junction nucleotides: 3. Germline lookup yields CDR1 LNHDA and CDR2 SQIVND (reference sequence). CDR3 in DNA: TGTGCCAGTAGTATCCTGACAGGGGGCGAAGCTTTCTTT. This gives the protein CASSILTGGEAFF.

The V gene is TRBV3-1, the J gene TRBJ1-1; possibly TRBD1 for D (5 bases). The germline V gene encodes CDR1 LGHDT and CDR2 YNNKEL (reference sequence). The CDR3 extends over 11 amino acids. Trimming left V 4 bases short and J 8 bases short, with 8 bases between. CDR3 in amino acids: CASSLQGEAFF. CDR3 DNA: TGTGCCAGCAGCCTCCAGGGAGAAGCTTTCTTT.

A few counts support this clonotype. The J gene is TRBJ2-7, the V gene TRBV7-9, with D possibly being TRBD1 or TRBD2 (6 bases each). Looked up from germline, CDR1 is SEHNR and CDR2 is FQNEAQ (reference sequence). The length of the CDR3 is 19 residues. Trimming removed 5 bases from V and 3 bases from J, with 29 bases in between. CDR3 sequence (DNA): TGTGCCAGCAGCCGCTTGCCGGTGGGGGGCAGGGGCGGGTTCTACGAGCAGTACTTC. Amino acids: CASSRLPVGGRGGFYEQYF.

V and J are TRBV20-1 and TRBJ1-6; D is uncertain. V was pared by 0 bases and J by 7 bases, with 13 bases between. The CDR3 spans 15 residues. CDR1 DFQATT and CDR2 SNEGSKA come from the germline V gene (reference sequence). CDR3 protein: CSARDVQKGNSPLHF. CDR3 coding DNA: TGCAGTGCTAGAGATGTGCAGAAGGGAAATTCACCCCTCCACTTT.

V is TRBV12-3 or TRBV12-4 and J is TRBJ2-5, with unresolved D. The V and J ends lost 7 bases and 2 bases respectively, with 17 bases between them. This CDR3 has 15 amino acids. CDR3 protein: CASIPFWVIQETQYF. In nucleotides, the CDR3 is TGTGCCAGCATCCCTTTTTGGGTAATTCAAGAGACCCAGTACTTC.

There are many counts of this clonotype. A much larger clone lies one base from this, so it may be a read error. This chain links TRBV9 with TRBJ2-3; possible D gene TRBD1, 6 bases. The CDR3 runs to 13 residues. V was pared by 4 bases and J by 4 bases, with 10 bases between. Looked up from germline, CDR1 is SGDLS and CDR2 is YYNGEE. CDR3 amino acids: CASSYNRADTQYF. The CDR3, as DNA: TGTGCCAGCAGCTACAACAGGGCAGATACGCAGTATTTT.

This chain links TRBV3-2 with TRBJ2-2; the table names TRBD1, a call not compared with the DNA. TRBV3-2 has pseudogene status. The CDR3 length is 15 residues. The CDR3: CASSLGQGAPGELFF. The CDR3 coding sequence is TGTGCCAGCAGCTTGGGACAGGGGGCCCCCGGGGAGCTGTTTTTT.

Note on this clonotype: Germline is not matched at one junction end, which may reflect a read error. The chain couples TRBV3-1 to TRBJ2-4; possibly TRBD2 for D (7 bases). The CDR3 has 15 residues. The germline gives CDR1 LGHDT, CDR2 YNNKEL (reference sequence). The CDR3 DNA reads TGCGCCAGCTCGTCTACGGGGGAGGGGGTAAACATTCAGTACTTC. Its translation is CASSSTGEGVNIQYF.